What follows is one T cell receptor beta chain and its context. One entry per CDR3 protein results from TCRdb running MiXCR on the 5' RACE reads. The sample yields 45,000 to 75,000 distinct CDR3 sequences, around 6.2% seen once. The data belong to a study of T cells after yellow fever vaccination. Study conclusions and caveats: Booster sampling recovered most clones from primary vaccination (under 98% CD4, around 88% CD8).

V was trimmed by 5 bases and J by 6 bases, leaving 10 bases between them. CDR1 SGHVS and CDR2 FNYEAQ come from the germline V gene. The CDR3 is 13 residues long. The gene calls are TRBV7-6 and TRBJ2-2; no clear D. This specimen was PBMCs, either bulk or a sorted T-cell subset (CD4+, CD8+, memory, or dextramer-sorted; not recorded which), taken on the day of the yellow fever booster vaccination. This receptor was taken from a man between 18 and 29 years old who received the YFV17D yellow fever vaccine. CDR3 region: CASSRSVPGELFF. The CDR3 bases are TGTGCCAGCAGCAGATCCGTCCCCGGGGAGCTGTTTTTT.